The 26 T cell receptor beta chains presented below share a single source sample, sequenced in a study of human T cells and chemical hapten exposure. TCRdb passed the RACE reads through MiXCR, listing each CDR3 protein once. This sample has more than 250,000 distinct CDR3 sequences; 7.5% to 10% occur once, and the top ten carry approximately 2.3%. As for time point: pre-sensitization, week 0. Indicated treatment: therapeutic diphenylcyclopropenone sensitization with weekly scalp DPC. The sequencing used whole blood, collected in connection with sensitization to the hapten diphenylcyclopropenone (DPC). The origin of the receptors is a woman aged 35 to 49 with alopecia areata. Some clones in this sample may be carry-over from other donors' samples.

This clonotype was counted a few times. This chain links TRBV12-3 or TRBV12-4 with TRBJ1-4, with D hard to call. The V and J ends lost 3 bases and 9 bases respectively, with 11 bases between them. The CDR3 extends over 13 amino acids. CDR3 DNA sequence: TGTGCCAGCAGTTTGGAGGGTTCGAAAAAACTGTTTTTT. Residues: CASSLEGSKKLFF.

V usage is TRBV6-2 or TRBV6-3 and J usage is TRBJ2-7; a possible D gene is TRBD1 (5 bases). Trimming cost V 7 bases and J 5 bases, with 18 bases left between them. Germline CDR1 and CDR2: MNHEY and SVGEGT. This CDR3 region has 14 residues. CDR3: CASTSQVRGNEQYF. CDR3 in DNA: TGTGCCAGCACCTCCCAGGTTAGGGGCAACGAGCAGTACTTC.

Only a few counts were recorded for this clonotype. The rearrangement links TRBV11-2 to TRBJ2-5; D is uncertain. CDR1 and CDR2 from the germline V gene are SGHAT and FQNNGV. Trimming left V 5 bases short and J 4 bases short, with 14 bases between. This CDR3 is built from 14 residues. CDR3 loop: CASSRGDRAETQYF. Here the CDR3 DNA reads TGTGCCAGCAGCCGTGGGGATAGGGCAGAGACCCAGTACTTC.

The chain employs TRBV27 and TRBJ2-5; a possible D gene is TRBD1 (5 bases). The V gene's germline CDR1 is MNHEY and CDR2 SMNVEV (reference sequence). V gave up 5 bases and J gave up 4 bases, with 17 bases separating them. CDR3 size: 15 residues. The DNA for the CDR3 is TGTGCCAGCAGTCCCCCACCTCGTAGGGGAGAGACCCAGTACTTC. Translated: CASSPPPRRGETQYF.

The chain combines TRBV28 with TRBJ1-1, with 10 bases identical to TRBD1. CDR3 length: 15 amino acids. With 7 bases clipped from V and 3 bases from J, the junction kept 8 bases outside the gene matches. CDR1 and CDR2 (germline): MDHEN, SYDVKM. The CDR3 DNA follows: TGTGCCAGCACCTCGCTAGGACAGGGGGACACTGAAGCTTTCTTT. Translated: CASTSLGQGDTEAFF.

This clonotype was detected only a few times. In DNA, the CDR3 is TGCAGCGACGTATCGGGGTACAATGAGCAGTTCTTC. Translated: CSDVSGYNEQFF. The rearrangement joins TRBV29-1 to TRBJ2-1, with D maybe TRBD2 (5 bases). Germline assignment: CDR1 SQVTM and CDR2 ANQGSEA. Between the trimmed V and J ends, which lost 7 bases and 4 bases, there was a span of 11 bases. The CDR3 consists of 12 residues.

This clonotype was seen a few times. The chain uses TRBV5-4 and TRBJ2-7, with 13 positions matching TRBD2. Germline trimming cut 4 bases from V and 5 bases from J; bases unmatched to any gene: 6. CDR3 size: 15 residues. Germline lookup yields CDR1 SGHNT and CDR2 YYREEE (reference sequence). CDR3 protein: CASSLRTSGSDEQYF. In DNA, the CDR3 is TGTGCCAGCAGCCTCAGGACTAGCGGGAGCGACGAGCAGTACTTC.

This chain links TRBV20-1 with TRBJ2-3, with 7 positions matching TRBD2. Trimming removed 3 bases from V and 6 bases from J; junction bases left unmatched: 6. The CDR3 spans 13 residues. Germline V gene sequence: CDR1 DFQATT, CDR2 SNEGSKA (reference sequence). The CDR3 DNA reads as TGCAGTGCTAGCCGACTAGCTTCTGATACGCAGTATTTT. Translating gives CSASRLASDTQYF.

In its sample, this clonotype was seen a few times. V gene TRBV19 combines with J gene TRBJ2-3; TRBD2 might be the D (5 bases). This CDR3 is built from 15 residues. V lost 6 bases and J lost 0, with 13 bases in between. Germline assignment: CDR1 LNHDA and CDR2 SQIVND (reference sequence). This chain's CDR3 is CASRTGLLSTDTQYF. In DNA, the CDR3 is TGTGCCAGTAGGACGGGATTACTTAGCACAGATACGCAGTATTTT.

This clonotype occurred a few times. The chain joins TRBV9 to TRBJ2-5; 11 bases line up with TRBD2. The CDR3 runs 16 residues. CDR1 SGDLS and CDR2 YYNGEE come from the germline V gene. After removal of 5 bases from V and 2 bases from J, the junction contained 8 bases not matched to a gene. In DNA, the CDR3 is TGTGCCAGCAGTGGAGTGGGGACTAGCGGACAAGAGACCCAGTACTTC. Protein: CASSGVGTSGQETQYF.

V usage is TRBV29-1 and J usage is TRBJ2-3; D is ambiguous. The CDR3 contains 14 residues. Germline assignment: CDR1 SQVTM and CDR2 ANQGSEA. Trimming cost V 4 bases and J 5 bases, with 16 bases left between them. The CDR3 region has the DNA TGCAGCGTTGGCCTCGGCGGCGCACAAGATACGCAGTATTTT. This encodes CSVGLGGAQDTQYF.

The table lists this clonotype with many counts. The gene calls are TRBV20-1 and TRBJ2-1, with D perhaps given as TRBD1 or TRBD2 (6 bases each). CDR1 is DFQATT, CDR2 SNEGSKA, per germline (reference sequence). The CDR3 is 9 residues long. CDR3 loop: CERGDEQFF. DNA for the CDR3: TGCGAAAGGGGGGACGAGCAGTTCTTC.

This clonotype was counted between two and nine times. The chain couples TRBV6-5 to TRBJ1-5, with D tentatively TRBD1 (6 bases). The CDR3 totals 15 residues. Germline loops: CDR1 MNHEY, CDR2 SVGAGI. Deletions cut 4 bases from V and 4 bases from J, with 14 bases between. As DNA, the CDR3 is TGTGCCAGCAGTTCACAGGGTTGGAGGAATCAGCCCCAGCATTTT. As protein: CASSSQGWRNQPQHF.

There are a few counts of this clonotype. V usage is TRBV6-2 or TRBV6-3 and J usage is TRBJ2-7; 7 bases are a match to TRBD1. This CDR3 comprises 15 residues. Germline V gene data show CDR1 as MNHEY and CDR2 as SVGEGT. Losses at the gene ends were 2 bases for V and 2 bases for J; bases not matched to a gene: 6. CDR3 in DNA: TGTGCCAGCAGTTACCCCGGGACAGCAGCCTACGAGCAGTACTTC. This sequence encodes CASSYPGTAAYEQYF.

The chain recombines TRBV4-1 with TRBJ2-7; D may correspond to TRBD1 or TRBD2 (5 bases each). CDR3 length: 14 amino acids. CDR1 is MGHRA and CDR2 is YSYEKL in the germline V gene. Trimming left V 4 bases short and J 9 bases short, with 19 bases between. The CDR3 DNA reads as TGCGCCAGCAGCCTAGCCGGGACCGACTCGGCGCAGTACTTC. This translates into CASSLAGTDSAQYF.

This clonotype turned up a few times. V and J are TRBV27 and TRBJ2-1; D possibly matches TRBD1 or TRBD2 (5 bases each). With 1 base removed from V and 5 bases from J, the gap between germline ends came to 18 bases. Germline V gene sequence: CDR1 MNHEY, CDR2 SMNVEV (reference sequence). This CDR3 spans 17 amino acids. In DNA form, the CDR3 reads TGTGCCAGCAGTTTATTGATCGGGACCACCCATGACAATGAGCAGTTCTTC. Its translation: CASSLLIGTTHDNEQFF.

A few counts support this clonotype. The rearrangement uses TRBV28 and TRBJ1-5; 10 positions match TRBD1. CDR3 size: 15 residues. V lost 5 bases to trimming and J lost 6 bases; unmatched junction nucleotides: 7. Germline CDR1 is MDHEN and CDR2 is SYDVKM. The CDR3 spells CASSPRTGGPQPQHF. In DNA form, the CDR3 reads TGTGCCAGCAGTCCCCGGACAGGGGGTCCTCAGCCCCAGCATTTT.

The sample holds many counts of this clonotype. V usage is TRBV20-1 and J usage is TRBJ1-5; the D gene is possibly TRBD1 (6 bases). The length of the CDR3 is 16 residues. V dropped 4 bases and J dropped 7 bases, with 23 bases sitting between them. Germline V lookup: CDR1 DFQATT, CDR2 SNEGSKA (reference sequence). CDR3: CSATPRGARFGQPQHF. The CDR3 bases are TGCAGTGCTACTCCTAGGGGGGCGCGTTTTGGACAGCCCCAGCATTTT.

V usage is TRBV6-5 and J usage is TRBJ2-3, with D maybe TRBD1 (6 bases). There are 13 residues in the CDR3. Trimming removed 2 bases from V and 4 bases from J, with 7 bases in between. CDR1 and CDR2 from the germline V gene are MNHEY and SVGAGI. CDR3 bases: TGTGCCAGCAGTTACACAGGGCCAGATACGCAGTATTTT. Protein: CASSYTGPDTQYF.

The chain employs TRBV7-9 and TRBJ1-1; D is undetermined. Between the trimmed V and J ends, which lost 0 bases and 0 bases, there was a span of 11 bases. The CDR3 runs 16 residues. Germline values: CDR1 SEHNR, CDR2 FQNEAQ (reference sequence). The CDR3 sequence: CASSLAGELLNTEAFF. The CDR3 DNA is TGTGCCAGCAGCTTAGCTGGGGAACTGTTGAACACTGAAGCTTTCTTT.

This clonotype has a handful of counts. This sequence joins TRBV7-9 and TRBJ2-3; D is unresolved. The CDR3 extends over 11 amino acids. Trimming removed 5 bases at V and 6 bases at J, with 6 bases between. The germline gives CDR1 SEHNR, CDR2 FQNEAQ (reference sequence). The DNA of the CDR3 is TGTGCCAGCAGCCCGCAGGATACGCAGTATTTT. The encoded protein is CASSPQDTQYF.

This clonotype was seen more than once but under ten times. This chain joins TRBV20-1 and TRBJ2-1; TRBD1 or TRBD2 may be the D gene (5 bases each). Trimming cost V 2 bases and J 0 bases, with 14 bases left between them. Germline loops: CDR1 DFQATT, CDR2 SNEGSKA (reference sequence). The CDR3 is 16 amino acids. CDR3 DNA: TGCAGTGCTAGAAAGTTCGGGACGATCTCCTACAATGAGCAGTTCTTC. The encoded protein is CSARKFGTISYNEQFF.

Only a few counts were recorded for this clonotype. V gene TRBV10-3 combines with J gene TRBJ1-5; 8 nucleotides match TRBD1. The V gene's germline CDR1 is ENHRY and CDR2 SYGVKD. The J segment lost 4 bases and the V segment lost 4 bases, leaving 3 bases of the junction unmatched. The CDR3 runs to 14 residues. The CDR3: CAISGGTGNQPQHF. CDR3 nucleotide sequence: TGTGCCATCAGTGGCGGGACAGGAAATCAGCCCCAGCATTTT.

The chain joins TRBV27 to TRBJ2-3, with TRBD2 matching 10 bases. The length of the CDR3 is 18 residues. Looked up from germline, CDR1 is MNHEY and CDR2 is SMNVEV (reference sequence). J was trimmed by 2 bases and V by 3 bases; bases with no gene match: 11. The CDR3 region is CASSFQASGSGITDTQYF. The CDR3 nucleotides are TGTGCCAGCAGTTTCCAGGCTAGCGGGAGCGGAATCACAGATACGCAGTATTTT.

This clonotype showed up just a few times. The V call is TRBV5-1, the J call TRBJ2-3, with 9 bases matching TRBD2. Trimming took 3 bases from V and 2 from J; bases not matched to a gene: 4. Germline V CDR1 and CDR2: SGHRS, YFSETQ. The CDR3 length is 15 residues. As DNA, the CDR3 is TGCGCCAGCAGCTGGCGGGAGGGCGTCACAGATACGCAGTATTTT. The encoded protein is CASSWREGVTDTQYF.

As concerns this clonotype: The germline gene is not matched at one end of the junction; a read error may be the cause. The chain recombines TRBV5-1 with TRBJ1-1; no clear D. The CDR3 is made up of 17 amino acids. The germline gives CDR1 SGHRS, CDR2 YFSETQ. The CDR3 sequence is CVSSPLPDWVMNTEAFF. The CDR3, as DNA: TGCGTCAGCAGCCCGCTCCCCGACTGGGTCATGAACACTGAAGCTTTCTTT. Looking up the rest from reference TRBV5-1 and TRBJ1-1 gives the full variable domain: KAGVTQTPRYLIKTRGQQVTLSCSPISGHRSVSWYQQTPGQGLQFLFEYFSETQRNKGNFPGRFSGRQFSNSRSEMNVSTLELGDSALYLCVSSPLPDWVMNTEAFFGQGTRLTVV.